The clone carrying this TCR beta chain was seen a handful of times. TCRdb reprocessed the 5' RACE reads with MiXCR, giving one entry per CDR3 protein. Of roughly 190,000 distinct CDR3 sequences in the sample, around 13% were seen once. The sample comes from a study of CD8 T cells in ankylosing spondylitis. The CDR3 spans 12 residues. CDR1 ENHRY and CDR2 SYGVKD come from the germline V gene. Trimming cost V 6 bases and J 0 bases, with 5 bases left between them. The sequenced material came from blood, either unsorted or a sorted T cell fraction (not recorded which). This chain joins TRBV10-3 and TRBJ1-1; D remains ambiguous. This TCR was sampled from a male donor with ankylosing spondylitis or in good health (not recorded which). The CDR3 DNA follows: TGTGCCATCAGGACGATGAACACTGAAGCTTTCTTT. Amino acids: CAIRTMNTEAFF.